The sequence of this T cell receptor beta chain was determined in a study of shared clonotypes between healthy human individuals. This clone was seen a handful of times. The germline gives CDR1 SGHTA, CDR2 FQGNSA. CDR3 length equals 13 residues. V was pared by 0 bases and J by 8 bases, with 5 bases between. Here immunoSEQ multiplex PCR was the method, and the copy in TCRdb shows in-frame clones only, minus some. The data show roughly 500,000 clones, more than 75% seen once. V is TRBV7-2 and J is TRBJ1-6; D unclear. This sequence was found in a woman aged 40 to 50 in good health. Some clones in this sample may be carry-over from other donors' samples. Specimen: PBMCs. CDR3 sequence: CASSLAQDSPLHF. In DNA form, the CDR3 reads TGTGCCAGCAGCTTAGCGCAGGATTCACCCCTCCACTTT.